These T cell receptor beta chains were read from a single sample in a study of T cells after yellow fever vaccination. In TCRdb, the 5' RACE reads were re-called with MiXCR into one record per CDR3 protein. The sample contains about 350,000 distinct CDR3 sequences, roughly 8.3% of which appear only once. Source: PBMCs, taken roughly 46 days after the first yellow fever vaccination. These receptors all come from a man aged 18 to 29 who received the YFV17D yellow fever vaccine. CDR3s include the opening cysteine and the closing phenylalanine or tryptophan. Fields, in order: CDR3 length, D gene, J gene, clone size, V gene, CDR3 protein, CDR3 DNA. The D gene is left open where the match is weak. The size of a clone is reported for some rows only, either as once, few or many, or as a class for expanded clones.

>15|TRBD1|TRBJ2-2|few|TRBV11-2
CASKTPQGDTGELFF
TGTGCCAGTAAAACTCCCCAGGGGGACACCGGGGAGCTGTTTTTT
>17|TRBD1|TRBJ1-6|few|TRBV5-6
CASSLKTGTGVDSPLHF
TGTGCCAGCAGCTTAAAGACCGGGACAGGGGTTGATTCACCCCTCCACTTT
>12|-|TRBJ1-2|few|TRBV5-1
CASRASDYGYTF
TGCGCCAGCAGGGCATCTGACTATGGCTACACCTTC
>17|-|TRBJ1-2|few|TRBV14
CASSPYSGQLEDYGYTF
TGTGCCAGCAGCCCTTATTCGGGCCAATTGGAGGACTATGGCTACACCTTC
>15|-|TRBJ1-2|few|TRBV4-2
CASSQALGGGSGYTF
TGTGCCAGCAGCCAAGCTCTGGGAGGGGGGTCTGGCTACACCTTC
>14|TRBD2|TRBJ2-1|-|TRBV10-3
CATRAGGPYNEQFF
TGTGCCACCCGAGCGGGGGGGCCCTACAATGAGCAGTTCTTC
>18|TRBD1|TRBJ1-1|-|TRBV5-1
CASSLFPQGDMLGTEAFF
TGCGCCAGCAGCTTGTTCCCGCAGGGGGATATGTTGGGCACTGAAGCTTTCTTT
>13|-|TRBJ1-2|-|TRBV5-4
CASSSGVVSGYTF
TGTGCCAGCAGCTCGGGGGTGGTTTCTGGCTACACCTTC
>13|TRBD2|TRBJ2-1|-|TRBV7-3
CASSPGTSGQQFF
TGTGCCAGCAGCCCAGGGACTAGCGGGCAGCAGTTCTTC
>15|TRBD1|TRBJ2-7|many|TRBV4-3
CASSQGMTGDYEQYF
TGCGCCAGCAGCCAAGGGATGACAGGGGACTACGAGCAGTACTTC
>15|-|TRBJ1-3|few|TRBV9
CASSAEGNSGNTIYF
TGTGCCAGCAGCGCCGAGGGTAACTCTGGAAACACCATATATTTT
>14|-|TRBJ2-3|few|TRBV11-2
CASSYGTFPDTQYF
TGTGCCAGCAGCTACGGGACCTTCCCAGATACGCAGTATTTT
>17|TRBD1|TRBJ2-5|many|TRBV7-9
CASSLAGTGVHQETQYF
TGTGCCAGCAGCTTAGCCGGGACAGGGGTACACCAAGAGACCCAGTACTTC
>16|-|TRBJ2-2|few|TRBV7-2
CASSFRGAPNTGELFF
TGTGCCAGCAGCTTTCGTGGGGCCCCGAACACCGGGGAGCTGTTTTTT
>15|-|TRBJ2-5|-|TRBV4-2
CASSQAQGDEETQYF
TGTGCCAGCAGCCAGGCCCAGGGAGACGAAGAGACCCAGTACTTC
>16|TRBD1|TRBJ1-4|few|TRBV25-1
CASSELTGAVSEKLFF
TGTGCCAGCAGTGAACTCACAGGGGCGGTTTCTGAAAAACTGTTTTTT
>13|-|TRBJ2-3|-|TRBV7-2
CASSLSFTDTQYF
TGTGCCAGCAGCTTAAGCTTTACAGATACGCAGTATTTT
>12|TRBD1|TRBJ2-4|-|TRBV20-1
CSARGQLNIQYF
TGCAGTGCTAGGGGACAGTTAAACATTCAGTACTTC
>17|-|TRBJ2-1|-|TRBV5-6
CASSASPSRGLYNEQFF
TGTGCCAGCAGTGCGAGCCCTTCGCGGGGTCTGTACAATGAGCAGTTCTTC
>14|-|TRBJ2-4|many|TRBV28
CACLRGGGKNIQYF
TGTGCCTGCCTTAGGGGGGGGGGAAAAAACATTCAGTACTTC
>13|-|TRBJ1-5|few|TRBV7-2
CASSLMNNQPQHF
TGTGCCAGCAGCTTAATGAACAATCAGCCCCAGCATTTT
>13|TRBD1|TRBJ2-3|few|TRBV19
CASTGQGPDTQYF
TGTGCCAGTACGGGACAGGGACCAGATACGCAGTATTTT
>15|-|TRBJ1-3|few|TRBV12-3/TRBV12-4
CASIPTTGTGNTIYF
TGTGCCAGCATCCCGACTACAGGGACTGGAAACACCATATATTTT